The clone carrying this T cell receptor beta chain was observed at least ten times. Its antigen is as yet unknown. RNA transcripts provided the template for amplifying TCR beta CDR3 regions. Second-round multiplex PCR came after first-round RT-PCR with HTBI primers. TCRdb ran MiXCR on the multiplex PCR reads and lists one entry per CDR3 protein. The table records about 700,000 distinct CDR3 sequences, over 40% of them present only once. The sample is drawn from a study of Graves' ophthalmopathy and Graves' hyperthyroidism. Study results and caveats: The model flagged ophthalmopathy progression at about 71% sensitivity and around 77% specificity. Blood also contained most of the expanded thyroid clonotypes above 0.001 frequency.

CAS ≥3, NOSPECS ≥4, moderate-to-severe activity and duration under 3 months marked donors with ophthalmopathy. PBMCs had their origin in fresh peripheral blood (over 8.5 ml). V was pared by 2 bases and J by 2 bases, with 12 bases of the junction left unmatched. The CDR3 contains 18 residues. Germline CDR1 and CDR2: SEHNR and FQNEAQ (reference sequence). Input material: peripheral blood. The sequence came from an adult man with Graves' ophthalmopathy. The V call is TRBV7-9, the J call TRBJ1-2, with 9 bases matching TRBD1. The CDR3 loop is CASSLSGDRVISNYGYTF. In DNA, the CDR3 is TGTGCCAGCAGCTTAAGCGGGGACAGGGTAATTTCCAACTATGGCTACACCTTC.